Below are 26 T cell receptor beta chains sequenced from a single sample in a study of cytomegalovirus exposure and HLA in healthy donors. The table came from immunoSEQ multiplex PCR; TCRdb's copy has only in-frame clones and leaves some out. The data contain 150,000 to 200,000 clones, 91% of them seen just once; the ten biggest clones take up 3% to 3.5%. Sample: PBMCs. The receptor set was obtained from a woman between 18 and 29 years old in good health and CMV-seropositive.

The chain combines TRBV5-1 with TRBJ2-7; tentative D call: TRBD2 (5 bases). V was clipped by 6 bases and J by 0 bases, with 13 bases between them. Germline CDR1 and CDR2: SGHRS and YFSETQ. The CDR3 loop spans 14 amino acids. CDR3 loop: CASKEAASSYEQYF. The CDR3 coding sequence is TGCGCCAGCAAGGAGGCAGCCAGCTCCTACGAGCAGTACTTC.

This chain connects TRBV21-1 to TRBJ2-7; the table's D call, TRBD1, was not checked against the DNA. TRBV21-1 is annotated as a pseudogene. The CDR3 consists of 17 residues. The CDR3 nucleotides are TGTGCCAGCAGCAAAAGTCGTTGGCAGGGGGCTTCGGACGAGCAGTACTTC. Translating it yields CASSKSRWQGASDEQYF.

The chain couples TRBV5-1 to TRBJ2-5, with 11 bases identical to TRBD2. The V gene's germline CDR1 is SGHRS and CDR2 YFSETQ. This CDR3 comprises 16 residues. The trim removed 3 bases at V and 3 bases at J, leaving 7 bases unmatched. DNA for the CDR3: TGCGCCAGCAGCTCCGGAAAGGGACTAGCGGAAGAGACCCAGTACTTC. It encodes CASSSGKGLAEETQYF.

The chain employs TRBV7-2 and TRBJ2-5, with 8 bases identical to TRBD2. V dropped 7 bases and J dropped 3; count of bases not matched to a gene: 7. Germline loops: CDR1 SGHTA, CDR2 FQGNSA. This CDR3 comprises 14 residues. The CDR3 nucleotides read TGTGCCAGCACCCGTAGCGGGATAAAAGAGACCCAGTACTTC. This encodes CASTRSGIKETQYF.

The chain recombines TRBV9 with TRBJ2-7, with D tentatively TRBD1 (6 bases). Between the trimmed V and J ends, which lost 0 bases and 6 bases, there was a span of 16 bases. Germline V gene sequence: CDR1 SGDLS, CDR2 YYNGEE. The CDR3 has 15 residues. The CDR3 is CASSVADHTGREQYF. The CDR3 region has the DNA TGTGCCAGCAGCGTAGCTGACCATACAGGGCGCGAGCAGTACTTC.

The rearrangement links TRBV13 to TRBJ2-1, with D possibly matching TRBD2 (5 bases). The length of the CDR3 is 14 residues. The V end lost 3 bases, the J end lost 0 bases, and 6 bases lay between the germline ends. Per germline, CDR1 PRHDT and CDR2 FYEKMQ (reference sequence). Here the CDR3 DNA reads TGTGCCAGCAGCTTTAGCGTCTCCTACAATGAGCAGTTCTTC. Translated, it gives CASSFSVSYNEQFF.

This rearrangement joins TRBV7-9 to TRBJ2-5; 12 bases line up with TRBD2. Germline CDR1 reads SEHNR; CDR2 reads FQNEAQ (reference sequence). J gave up 4 bases and V 4 bases, and 10 bases lay outside the gene matches. The CDR3 totals 17 residues. CDR3 nucleotides: TGTGCCAGCAGCTCCGAGAGGACTAGCGGGATTCGAGAGACCCAGTACTTC. Protein: CASSSERTSGIRETQYF.

The genes are TRBV15 and TRBJ1-5, with D possibly TRBD1 on 6 matching bases. This CDR3 has 19 residues. CDR1 and CDR2 from the germline V gene are LNHNV and YYDKDF (reference sequence). V was pared by 0 bases and J by 1 base, with 19 bases between. DNA of the CDR3: TGTGCCACCAGCAGAGATCTTGTGGGGGCGACCCCGAGCAATCAGCCCCAGCATTTT. Amino acids: CATSRDLVGATPSNQPQHF.

This rearrangement joins TRBV5-6 to TRBJ1-1; D unresolved. This CDR3 has 12 amino acids. Germline V gene data show CDR1 as SGHDT and CDR2 as YYEEEE. The V gene lost 4 bases and the J gene lost 8 bases, with 12 bases spanning the gap. DNA for the CDR3: TGTGCCAGCAGCGTAACCCGGCGGGAAGCTTTCTTT. Protein: CASSVTRREAFF. The full variable domain, with the rest looked up from reference TRBV5-6 and TRBJ1-1, is DAGVTQSPTHLIKTRGQQVTLRCSPKSGHDTVSWYQQALGQGPQFIFQYYEEEERQRGNFPDRFSGHQFPNYSSELNVNALLLGDSALYLCASSVTRREAFFGQGTRLTVV.

V and J are TRBV5-1 and TRBJ1-3; D call uncertain. Trimming took 0 bases from V and 0 from J, leaving 13 bases between them. The CDR3 consists of 17 residues. CDR1 is SGHRS, CDR2 YFSETQ, per germline. In DNA form, the CDR3 reads TGCGCCAGCAGCTTGGGCCCCCGGGAGAGCTCTGGAAACACCATATATTTT. It codes for CASSLGPRESSGNTIYF.

CDR3 DNA: TGTGCCAGTAGGGACAGGGGTTCACCCCTCCACTTT. Translating it yields CASRDRGSPLHF. V is TRBV19 and J is TRBJ1-6, with 9 bases fitting TRBD1. V lost 6 bases and J lost 9; bases outside the gene matches: 0. Germline lookup yields CDR1 LNHDA and CDR2 SQIVND (reference sequence). The CDR3 has 12 residues.

This clone was counted once. V usage is TRBV4-3 and J usage is TRBJ2-3; 8 bases align to TRBD1. Germline values: CDR1 LGHNA, CDR2 YSLEER. V lost 2 bases and J lost 1; bases outside the gene matches: 8. This CDR3 is 17 amino acids long. In DNA form, the CDR3 reads TGCGCCAGCAGCCAAAGGCCCCGGGACAGGCGCACAGATACGCAGTATTTT. Its protein product is CASSQRPRDRRTDTQYF.

J is TRBJ2-3 and V is TRBV19, with D uncertain. The V gene lost 3 bases and the J gene lost 2 bases, with 9 bases spanning the gap. The CDR3 loop spans 14 amino acids. CDR1 is LNHDA and CDR2 is SQIVND in the germline V gene (reference sequence). The CDR3, as DNA: TGTGCCAGTAGTATCGGAGCGCACACAGATACGCAGTATTTT. The encoded protein is CASSIGAHTDTQYF.

This clone turned up a few times. The chain is built from TRBV5-1 and TRBJ2-2; maybe TRBD2 (5 bases). CDR3 length equals 15 residues. Germline loops: CDR1 SGHRS, CDR2 YFSETQ. V lost 1 base and J lost 9, with 16 bases in between. The CDR3 spells CASSLFSGGKRELFF. As DNA, the CDR3 is TGCGCCAGCAGCTTGTTTTCAGGAGGAAAGAGGGAGCTGTTTTTT.

The rearrangement uses TRBV19 and TRBJ2-3; 8 bases align to TRBD1. V was clipped by 1 base and J by 3 bases; unmatched bases: 3. CDR1 is LNHDA, CDR2 SQIVND, per germline (reference sequence). CDR3 length: 15 amino acids. For the CDR3, the DNA is TGTGCCAGTAGTATAGCCAGGGGGCTAACAGATACGCAGTATTTT. This encodes CASSIARGLTDTQYF.

The gene calls are TRBV30 and TRBJ1-1; tentative D call: TRBD1 (5 bases). CDR1 GTSNPN and CDR2 SVGIG come from the germline V gene (reference sequence). The CDR3 sequence is 11 residues long. The V gene lost 1 base and the J gene lost 7 bases, with 7 bases spanning the gap. The CDR3 DNA sequence: TGTGCCTGGAGTGGGGGGGTTGAAGCTTTCTTT. This encodes CAWSGGVEAFF.

The chain carries TRBV5-4 and TRBJ2-7; TRBD2 is a possible D gene (7 bases). Germline V gives CDR1 SGHNT, CDR2 YYREEE (reference sequence). V was shortened by 4 bases and J by 7 bases, with 15 bases between the two germline ends. The CDR3 sequence is 13 residues long. The CDR3 DNA reads TGTGCCAGCAGCCGAGGGGGGGTTGAAGAGCAGTACTTC. It is translated as CASSRGGVEEQYF. The whole variable domain, remainder taken from reference TRBV5-4 and TRBJ2-7, is ETGVTQSPTHLIKTRGQQVTLRCSSQSGHNTVSWYQQALGQGPQFIFQYYREEENGRGNFPPRFSGLQFPNYSSELNVNALELDDSALYLCASSRGGVEEQYFGPGTRLTVT.

This chain uses TRBV28 with TRBJ2-5; maybe TRBD2 (5 bases). The CDR3 length is 13 residues. Germline V CDR1 and CDR2: MDHEN, SYDVKM. V lost 6 bases and J lost 5, with 13 bases in between. The CDR3 DNA sequence: TGTGCCAGCAGCGCCCCGGGGTACGAGACCCAGTACTTC. It yields the protein CASSAPGYETQYF. The variable domain in full, with the rest retrieved from reference TRBV28 and TRBJ2-5, is DVKVTQSSRYLVKRTGEKVFLECVQDMDHENMFWYRQDPGLGLRLIYFSYDVKMKEKGDIPEGYSVSREKKERFSLILESASTNQTSMYLCASSAPGYETQYFGPGTRLLVL.

The rearrangement uses TRBV27 and TRBJ2-7, with TRBD1 matching over 7 bases. CDR3 length: 14 residues. Germline CDR1 reads MNHEY; CDR2 reads SMNVEV (reference sequence). Trimming took 6 bases from V and 6 from J; bases not matched to a gene: 11. CDR3: CASRIDRVNSEQYF. CDR3 bases: TGTGCCAGCAGGATAGACAGGGTTAATTCCGAGCAGTACTTC.

This chain joins TRBV5-5 and TRBJ1-1, with 7 bases identical to TRBD1. V dropped 0 bases and J dropped 1; count of bases not matched to a gene: 12. CDR1 SGHKS and CDR2 YYEKEE come from the germline V gene (reference sequence). The CDR3 is made up of 18 amino acids. The CDR3: CASSLGVSVGQQNTEAFF. The CDR3 DNA reads TGTGCCAGCAGCTTGGGGGTCTCCGTGGGACAGCAGAACACTGAAGCTTTCTTT.

This rearrangement joins TRBV5-6 to TRBJ1-6; 9 nucleotides agree with TRBD1. After removal of 1 base from V and 7 bases from J, the junction contained 3 bases not matched to a gene. The CDR3 has 15 amino acids. CDR1 is SGHDT, CDR2 YYEEEE, per germline. The CDR3 loop reads CASSLPGTGNSPLHF. In DNA, the CDR3 is TGTGCCAGCAGCTTGCCCGGGACAGGGAATTCACCCCTCCACTTT.

This chain uses TRBV10-1 with TRBJ2-1; TRBD2 matches 9 bases. The CDR3 sequence is 15 residues long. Trimming removed 3 bases from V and 9 bases from J; junction bases left unmatched: 9. CDR1 WNHNN and CDR2 SYGVQD come from the germline V gene (reference sequence). The CDR3 DNA follows: TGCGCCAGCAGTGACGGCGGGGGGGCCTGGGTTGAGCAGTTCTTC. As protein: CASSDGGGAWVEQFF.

V usage is TRBV27 and J usage is TRBJ1-2; TRBD1 matches 12 bases. V shed 6 bases and J 6 bases; nucleotides not matched to a gene: 5. Germline loops: CDR1 MNHEY, CDR2 SMNVEV (reference sequence). The CDR3 has 14 amino acids. The DNA for the CDR3 is TGTGCCAGCAGGCCGGGACAGGGGGCGAATGGCTACACCTTC. Its protein is CASRPGQGANGYTF.

The chain employs TRBV7-3 and TRBJ2-2; 11 bases agree with TRBD2. Trimming took 2 bases from V and 6 from J; bases not matched to a gene: 5. The V gene's germline CDR1 is SGHTA and CDR2 FQGTGA. The CDR3 consists of 16 residues. CDR3 sequence (DNA): TGTGCCAGCAGCTTACTAGCGGGAGGTCTCTCCGGGGAGCTGTTTTTT. Its protein is CASSLLAGGLSGELFF.

The chain uses TRBV21-1 and TRBJ2-3; TRBD2 is the table's D call, not checked against the DNA. TRBV21-1 is annotated as a pseudogene. CDR3 size: 13 residues. CDR3: CASHGGGTDTQYF. The CDR3, as DNA: TGTGCCAGCCACGGGGGGGGCACAGATACGCAGTATTTT.

The rearrangement uses TRBV2 and TRBJ1-5; maybe TRBD1 (6 bases). CDR3 length equals 16 residues. CDR1 SNHLY and CDR2 FYNNEI come from the germline V gene. V was clipped by 6 bases and J by 1 base, with 16 bases between them. The CDR3 is CASSPPDRQSNQPQHF. The CDR3 region has the DNA TGTGCCAGCAGCCCTCCCGACAGGCAGAGCAATCAGCCCCAGCATTTT.